This TCR beta chain was retrieved from a study of shared clonotypes between healthy human individuals. In regard to this clone: Antigen specificity is unknown.

V lost 1 base to trimming and J lost 7 bases, with 22 bases between them. The CDR3 totals 17 residues. CDR1 MDHEN and CDR2 SYDVKM come from the germline V gene. Whole-study findings and limits: The sharing of roughly 5% of naive CD4 clonotypes was seen across several donors. Researchers found naive subsets generally carried larger estimated richness than memory subsets.

Deep was the level at which the assay was run. Measured with immunoSEQ multiplex PCR; TCRdb has only the in-frame clones, and not every one. The sample gives over a million clones, around 78% of which show up once; 0.5% to 0.6% is in the top ten. The V gene is TRBV28, the J gene TRBJ1-2, with D possibly being TRBD1 (6 bases). The TCR sequence derives from a man younger than 35 in good health. Some clones in this sample may be carry-over from other donors' samples. The sequencing sample was made of memory CD4+ T cells from PBMCs. Subset of the sample: CD45RA-negative fraction. Here the CDR3 DNA reads TGTGCCAGCAGTTTATTCTCAGAAGCAAGGGGGAGAGGTGGCTACACCTTC. Residues: CASSLFSEARGRGGYTF.